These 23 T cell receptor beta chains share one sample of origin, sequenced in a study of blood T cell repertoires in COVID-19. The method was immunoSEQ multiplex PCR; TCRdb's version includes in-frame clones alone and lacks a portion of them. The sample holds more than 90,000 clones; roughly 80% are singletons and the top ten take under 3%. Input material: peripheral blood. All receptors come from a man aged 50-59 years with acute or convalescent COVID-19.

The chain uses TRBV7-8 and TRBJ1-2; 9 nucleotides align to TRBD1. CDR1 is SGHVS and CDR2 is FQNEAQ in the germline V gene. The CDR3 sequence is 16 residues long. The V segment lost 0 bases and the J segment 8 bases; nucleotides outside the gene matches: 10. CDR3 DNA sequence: TGTGCCAGCAGCTTAGCCTCAGGGGACAGGGTGGGCGGCTACACCTTC. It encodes CASSLASGDRVGGYTF.

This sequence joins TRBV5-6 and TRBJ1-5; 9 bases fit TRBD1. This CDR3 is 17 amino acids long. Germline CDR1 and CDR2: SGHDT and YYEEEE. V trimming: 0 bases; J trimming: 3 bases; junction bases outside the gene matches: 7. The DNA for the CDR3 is TGTGCCAGCAGCTTGGGGGTGACAGGGGGACTCAATCAGCCCCAGCATTTT. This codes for CASSLGVTGGLNQPQHF. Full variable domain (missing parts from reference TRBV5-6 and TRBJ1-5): DAGVTQSPTHLIKTRGQQVTLRCSPKSGHDTVSWYQQALGQGPQFIFQYYEEEERQRGNFPDRFSGHQFPNYSSELNVNALLLGDSALYLCASSLGVTGGLNQPQHFGDGTRLSIL.

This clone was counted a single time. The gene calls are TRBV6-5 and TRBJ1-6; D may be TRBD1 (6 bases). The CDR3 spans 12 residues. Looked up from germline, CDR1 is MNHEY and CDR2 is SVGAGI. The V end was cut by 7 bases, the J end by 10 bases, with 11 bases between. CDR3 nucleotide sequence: TGTGCCAGCAAGGTGGGACAATCACCCCTCCACTTT. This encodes CASKVGQSPLHF.

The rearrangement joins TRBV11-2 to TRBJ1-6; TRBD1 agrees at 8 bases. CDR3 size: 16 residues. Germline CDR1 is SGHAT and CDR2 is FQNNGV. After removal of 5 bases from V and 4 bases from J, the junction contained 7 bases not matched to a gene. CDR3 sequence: CASSTRDRQYNSPLHF. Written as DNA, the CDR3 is TGTGCCAGCAGCACCCGGGACAGGCAATATAATTCACCCCTCCACTTT.

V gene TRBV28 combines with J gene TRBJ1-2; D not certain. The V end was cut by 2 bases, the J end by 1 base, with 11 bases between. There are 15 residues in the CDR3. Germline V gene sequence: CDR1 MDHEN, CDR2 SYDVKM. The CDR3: CASSLRQDYNYGYTF. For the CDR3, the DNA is TGTGCCAGCAGTTTAAGGCAGGACTATAACTATGGCTACACCTTC.

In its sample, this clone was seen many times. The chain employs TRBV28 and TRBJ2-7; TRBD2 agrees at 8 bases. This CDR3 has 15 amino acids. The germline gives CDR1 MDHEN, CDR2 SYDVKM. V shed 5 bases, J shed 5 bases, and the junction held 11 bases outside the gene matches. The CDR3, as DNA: TGTGCCAGCAGTGCCCCGGCGGGAGGCAACAACGAGCAGTACTTC. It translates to CASSAPAGGNNEQYF.

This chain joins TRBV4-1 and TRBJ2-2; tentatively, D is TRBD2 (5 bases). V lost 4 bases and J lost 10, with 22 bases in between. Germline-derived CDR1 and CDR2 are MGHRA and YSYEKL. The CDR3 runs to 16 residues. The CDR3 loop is CASSPWTDLVGKELFF. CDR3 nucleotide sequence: TGCGCCAGCAGCCCTTGGACGGACCTTGTCGGGAAGGAGCTGTTTTTT.

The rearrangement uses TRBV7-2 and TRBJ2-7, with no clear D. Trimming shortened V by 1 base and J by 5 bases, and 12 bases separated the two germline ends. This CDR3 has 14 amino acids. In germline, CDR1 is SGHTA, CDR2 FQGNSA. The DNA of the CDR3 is TGTGCCAGCAGCTTAGTTGGCAGTCACAACGAGCAGTACTTC. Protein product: CASSLVGSHNEQYF.

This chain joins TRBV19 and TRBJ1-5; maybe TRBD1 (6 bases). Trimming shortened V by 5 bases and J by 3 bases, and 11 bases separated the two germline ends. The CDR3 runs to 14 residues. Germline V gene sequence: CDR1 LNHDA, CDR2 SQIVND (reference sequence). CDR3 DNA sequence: TGTGCCAGTAGTCACGACAGGCACAATCAGCCCCAGCATTTT. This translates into CASSHDRHNQPQHF. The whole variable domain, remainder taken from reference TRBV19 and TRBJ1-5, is DGGITQSPKYLFRKEGQNVTLSCEQNLNHDAMYWYRQDPGQGLRLIYYSQIVNDFQKGDIAEGYSVSREKKESFPLTVTSAQKNPTAFYLCASSHDRHNQPQHFGDGTRLSIL.

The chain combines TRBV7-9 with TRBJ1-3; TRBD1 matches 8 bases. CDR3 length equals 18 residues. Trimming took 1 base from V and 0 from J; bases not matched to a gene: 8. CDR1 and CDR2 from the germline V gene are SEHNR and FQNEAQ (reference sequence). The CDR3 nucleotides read TGTGCCAGCAGCTTAGGTAGGACAGGGAAGGCCTCTGGAAACACCATATATTTT. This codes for CASSLGRTGKASGNTIYF.

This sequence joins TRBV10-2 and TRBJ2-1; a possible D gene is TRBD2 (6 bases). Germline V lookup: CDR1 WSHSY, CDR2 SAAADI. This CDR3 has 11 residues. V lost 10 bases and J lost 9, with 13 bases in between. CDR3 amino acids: CATIGGGEQFF. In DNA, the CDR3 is TGCGCCACCATCGGGGGAGGTGAGCAGTTCTTC.

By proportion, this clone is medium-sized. The CDR3 spells CASSLRDKKKAFF. The CDR3 DNA sequence: TGTGCCAGCAGTCTAAGGGACAAAAAGAAAGCTTTCTTT. The V gene is TRBV6-5, the J gene TRBJ1-1; perhaps TRBD1 as D (6 bases). V gave up 5 bases and J gave up 9 bases, with 16 bases separating them. Germline CDR1 MNHEY, CDR2 SVGAGI. The CDR3 runs 13 residues.

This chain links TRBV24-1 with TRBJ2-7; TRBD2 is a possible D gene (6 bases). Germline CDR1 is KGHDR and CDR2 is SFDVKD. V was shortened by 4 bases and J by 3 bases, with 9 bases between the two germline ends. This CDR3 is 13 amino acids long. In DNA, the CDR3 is TGTGCCACCAGTGACATGACTAGCTACGAGCAGTACTTC. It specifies CATSDMTSYEQYF.

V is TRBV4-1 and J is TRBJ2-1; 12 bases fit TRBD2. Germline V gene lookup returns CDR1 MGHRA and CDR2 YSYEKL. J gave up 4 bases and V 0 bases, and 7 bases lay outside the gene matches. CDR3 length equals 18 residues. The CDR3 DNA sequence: TGCGCCAGCAGCCAAGATGGAGGGACTAGCGGGCCTTACAATGAGCAGTTCTTC. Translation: CASSQDGGTSGPYNEQFF.

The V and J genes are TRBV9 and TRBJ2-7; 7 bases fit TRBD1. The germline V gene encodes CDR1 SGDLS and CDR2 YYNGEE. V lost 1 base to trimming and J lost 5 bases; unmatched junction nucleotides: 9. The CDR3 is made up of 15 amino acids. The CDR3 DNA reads TGTGCCAGCAGCGTATCCGGACAGGAGAATGACGAGCAGTACTTC. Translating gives CASSVSGQENDEQYF.

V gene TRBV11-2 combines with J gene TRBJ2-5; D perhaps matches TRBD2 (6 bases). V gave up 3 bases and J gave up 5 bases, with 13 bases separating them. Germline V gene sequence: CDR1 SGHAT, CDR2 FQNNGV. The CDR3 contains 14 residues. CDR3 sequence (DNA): TGTGCCAGCAGCTTCGGAGGGAGGCAGGAGACCCAGTACTTC. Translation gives CASSFGGRQETQYF.

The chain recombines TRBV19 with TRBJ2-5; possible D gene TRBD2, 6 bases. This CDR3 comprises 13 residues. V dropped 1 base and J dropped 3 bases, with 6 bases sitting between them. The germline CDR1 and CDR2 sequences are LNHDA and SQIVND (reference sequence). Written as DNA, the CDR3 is TGTGCCAGTAGTATAGCGGGGGAAGAGACCCAGTACTTC. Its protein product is CASSIAGEETQYF.

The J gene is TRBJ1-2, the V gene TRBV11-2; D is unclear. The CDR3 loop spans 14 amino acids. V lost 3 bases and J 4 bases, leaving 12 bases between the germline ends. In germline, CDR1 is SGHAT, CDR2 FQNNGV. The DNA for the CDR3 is TGTGCCAGCAGCTTCGGAGGCAGCCCCTATGGCTACACCTTC. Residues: CASSFGGSPYGYTF.

The CDR3 here is CASSFRNSPLHF. As DNA, the CDR3 is TGTGCCAGCAGCTTCCGGAATTCACCCCTCCACTTT. The chain links TRBV5-4 to TRBJ1-6, with D unresolved. V lost 2 bases and J 7 bases, leaving 4 bases between the germline ends. CDR3 length: 12 amino acids. CDR1 SGHNT and CDR2 YYREEE come from the germline V gene (reference sequence).

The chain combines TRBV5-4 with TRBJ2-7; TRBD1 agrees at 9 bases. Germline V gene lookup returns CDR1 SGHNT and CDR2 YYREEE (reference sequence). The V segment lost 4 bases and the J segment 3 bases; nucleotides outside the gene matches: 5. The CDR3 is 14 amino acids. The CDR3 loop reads CASSPRDRDYEQYF. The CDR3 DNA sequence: TGTGCCAGCAGCCCCCGGGACAGGGACTACGAGCAGTACTTC.

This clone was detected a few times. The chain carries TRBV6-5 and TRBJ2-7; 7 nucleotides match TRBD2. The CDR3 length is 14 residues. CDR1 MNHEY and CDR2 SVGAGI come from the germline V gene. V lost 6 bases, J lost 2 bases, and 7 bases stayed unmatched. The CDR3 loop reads CASSVFRGAYEQYF. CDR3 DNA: TGTGCCAGCAGCGTGTTTCGGGGGGCCTACGAGCAGTACTTC.

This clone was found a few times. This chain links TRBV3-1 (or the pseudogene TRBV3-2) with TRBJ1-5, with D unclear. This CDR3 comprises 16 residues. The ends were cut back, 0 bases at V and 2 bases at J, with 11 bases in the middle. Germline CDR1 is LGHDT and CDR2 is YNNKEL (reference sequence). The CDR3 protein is CASSQEGRRGNQPQHF. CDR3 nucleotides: TGTGCCAGCAGCCAAGAGGGCAGGAGGGGCAATCAGCCCCAGCATTTT.

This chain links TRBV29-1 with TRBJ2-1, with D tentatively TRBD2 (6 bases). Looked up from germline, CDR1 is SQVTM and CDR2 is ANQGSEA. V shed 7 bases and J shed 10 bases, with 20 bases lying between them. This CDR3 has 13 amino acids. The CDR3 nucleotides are TGCAGCGCCCTCGGGACCCGCGGGGTCGAGCAGTTCTTC. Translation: CSALGTRGVEQFF.